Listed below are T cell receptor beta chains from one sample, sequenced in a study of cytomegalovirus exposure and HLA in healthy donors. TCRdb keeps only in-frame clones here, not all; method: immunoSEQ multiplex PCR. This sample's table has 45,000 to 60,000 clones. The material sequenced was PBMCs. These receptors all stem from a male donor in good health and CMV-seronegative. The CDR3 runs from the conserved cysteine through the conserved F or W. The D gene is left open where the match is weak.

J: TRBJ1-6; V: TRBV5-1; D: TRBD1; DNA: TGCGCCAGCAGCTTGGCCCTGGGACAGGATAATTCACCCCTCCACTTT; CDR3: CASSLALGQDNSPLHF
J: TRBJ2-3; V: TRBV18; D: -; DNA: TGTGCCAGCTCACCAGGGGGCTTTAGCACAGATACGCAGTATTTT; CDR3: CASSPGGFSTDTQYF
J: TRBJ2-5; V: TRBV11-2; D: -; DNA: TGTGCCAGCAGCTTATTCGGGGGAACGGGGGGCGAGACCCAGTACTTC; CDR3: CASSLFGGTGGETQYF
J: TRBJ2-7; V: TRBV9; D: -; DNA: TGTGCCAGCAGCGTCTCCGGCGGGGCCCACTCCTACGAGCAGTACTTC; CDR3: CASSVSGGAHSYEQYF
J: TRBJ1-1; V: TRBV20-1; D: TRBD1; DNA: TGCAGTGCTAACCGGGACAGGGGAGCTTTCTTT; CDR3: CSANRDRGAFF
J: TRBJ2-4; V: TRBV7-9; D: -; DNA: TGTGCCAGCAGCCTAGGGCAGTCCATTGCCAAAAACATTCAGTACTTC; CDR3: CASSLGQSIAKNIQYF
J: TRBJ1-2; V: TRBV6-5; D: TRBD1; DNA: TGTGCCAGCAGTTTACAGGGGGCTGCTAACTATGGCTACACCTTC; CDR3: CASSLQGAANYGYTF
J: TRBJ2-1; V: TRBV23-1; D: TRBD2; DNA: TGCGCCAGCAGTCAAGAGGCGGGGGGGTGCGATGAGCAGTTCTTC; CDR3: CASSQEAGGCDEQFF
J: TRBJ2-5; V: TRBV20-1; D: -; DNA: TGCAGTGCTGGACTCCGCGAGACCCAGTACTTC; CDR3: CSAGLRETQYF
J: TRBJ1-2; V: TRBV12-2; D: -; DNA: TGTGCAAACAATAAACCCAGCTATGGCTACACCTTC; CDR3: CANNKPSYGYTF
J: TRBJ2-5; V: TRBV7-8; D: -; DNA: TGTGCCAGCAGCTTATTTCTAGCCCAAGAGACCCAGTACTTC; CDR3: CASSLFLAQETQYF
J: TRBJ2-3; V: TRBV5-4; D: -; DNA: TGTGCCAGCAGTCCCGACGGAATAGTGGGCGATACGCAGTATTTT; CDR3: CASSPDGIVGDTQYF
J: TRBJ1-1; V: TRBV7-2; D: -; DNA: TGTGCCAGCAGCTTGACAGGGAACACTGAAGCTTTCTTT; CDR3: CASSLTGNTEAFF
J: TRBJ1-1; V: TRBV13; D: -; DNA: TGTGCCAGCAGCTTAGACGGGGAGAACACTGAAGCTTTCTTT; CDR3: CASSLDGENTEAFF
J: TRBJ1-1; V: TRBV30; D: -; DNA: TGTGCCTGGAGTCTCCAGGGAGGTACTGAAGCTTTCTTT; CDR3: CAWSLQGGTEAFF
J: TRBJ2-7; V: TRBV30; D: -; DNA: TGTGCCTGGAGTGTAAGCCCCAACTTGGTTCAGGGGTTCGTACGCGAGCAGTACTTC; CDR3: CAWSVSPNLVQGFVREQYF
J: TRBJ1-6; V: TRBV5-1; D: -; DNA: TGCGCCAGCAGCAGACAGTTTAATTCACCCCTCCACTTT; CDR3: CASSRQFNSPLHF
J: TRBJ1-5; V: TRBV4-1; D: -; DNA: TGCGCCAGCAGCCAAGCGGGGGGCAATTCCCCCTATCAGCCCCAGCATTTT; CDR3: CASSQAGGNSPYQPQHF
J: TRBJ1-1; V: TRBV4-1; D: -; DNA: TGCGCCAGCAGCCAAGGACAGAAGGGGACTGAAGCTTTCTTT; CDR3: CASSQGQKGTEAFF
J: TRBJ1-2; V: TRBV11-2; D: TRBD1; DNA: TGTGCCAGCAGCCCCGACAGGGCCAACAACTATGGCTACACCTTC; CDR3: CASSPDRANNYGYTF
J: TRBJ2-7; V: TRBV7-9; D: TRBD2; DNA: TGTGCCAGCAGCTTAGTCGGTCTAGCGGTGGCCTACGAGCAGTACTTC; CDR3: CASSLVGLAVAYEQYF
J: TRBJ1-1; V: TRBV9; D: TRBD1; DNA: TGTGCCAGCAGTCCCAGCCCAGGGGGCGTTTTTGACACTGAAGCTTTCTTT; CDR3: CASSPSPGGVFDTEAFF
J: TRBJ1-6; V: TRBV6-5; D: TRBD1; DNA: TGTGCCAGCAGTTACTCCGGACAGGGAGGATCACCCCTCCACTTT; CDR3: CASSYSGQGGSPLHF
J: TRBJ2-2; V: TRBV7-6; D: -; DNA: TGTGCCAGCAGCTTAGCGAGGAGGGGCCGTAGAGACACCGGGGAGCTGTTTTTT; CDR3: CASSLARRGRRDTGELFF
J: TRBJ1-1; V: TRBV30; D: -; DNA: TGTGCCTGGAGTTATATCCCACGGGGAATGAACACTGAAGCTTTCTTT; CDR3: CAWSYIPRGMNTEAFF
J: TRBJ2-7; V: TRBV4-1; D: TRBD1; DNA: TGCGCCAGCAGACCGGGACAGGGGTTCTCCTACGAGCAGTACTTC; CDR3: CASRPGQGFSYEQYF
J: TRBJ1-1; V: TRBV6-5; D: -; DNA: TGTGCCAGCAGTAACCAGGGAGGAGGCACTGAAGCTTTCTTT; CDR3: CASSNQGGGTEAFF
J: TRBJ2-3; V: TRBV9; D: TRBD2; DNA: TGTGCCAGCAGCGTGCTTGGTCGGGGGGGGCCAGATACGCAGTATTTT; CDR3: CASSVLGRGGPDTQYF
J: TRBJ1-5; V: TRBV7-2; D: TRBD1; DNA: TGTGCCAGCAGCCCCCAGGGGGCGTCGGGCAATCAGCCCCAGCATTTT; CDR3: CASSPQGASGNQPQHF
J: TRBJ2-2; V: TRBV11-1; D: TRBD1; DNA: TGTGCCAGCACCGGGACAGGGGGAATGGGAACCGGGGAGCTGTTTTTT; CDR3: CASTGTGGMGTGELFF
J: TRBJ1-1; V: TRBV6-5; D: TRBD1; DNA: TGTGCCAGCAGTTACATCCGGACAGGGGGGAACACTGAAGCTTTCTTT; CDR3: CASSYIRTGGNTEAFF
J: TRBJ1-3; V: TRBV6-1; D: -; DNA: TGTGCCAGCAGTGAAATCGGGTTCTCTGGAAACACCATATATTTT; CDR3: CASSEIGFSGNTIYF
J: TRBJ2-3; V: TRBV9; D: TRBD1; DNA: TGTGCCAGCAGCGTACCTACTAGGGGGCCTAGCACAGATACGCAGTATTTT; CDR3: CASSVPTRGPSTDTQYF
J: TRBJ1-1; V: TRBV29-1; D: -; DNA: TGCAGTGGGAGGGCCCTGAACACTGAAGCTTTCTTT; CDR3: CSGRALNTEAFF
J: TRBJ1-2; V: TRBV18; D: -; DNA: TGTGCCAGCTCACCGGCCCTTAACTATGGCTACACCTTC; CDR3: CASSPALNYGYTF
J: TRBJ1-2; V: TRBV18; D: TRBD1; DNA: TGTGCCAGCTCACTACAGGGGGCGGACTATGGCTACACCTTC; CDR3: CASSLQGADYGYTF
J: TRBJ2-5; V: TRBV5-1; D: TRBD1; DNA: TGCGCCAGCAGCTCAGGACAGGGGGTGCGAGAGACCCAGTACTTC; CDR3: CASSSGQGVRETQYF
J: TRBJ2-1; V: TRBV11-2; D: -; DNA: TGTGCCAGCCCCCCGAGGCGGCTCCACAATGAGCAGTTCTTC; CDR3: CASPPRRLHNEQFF
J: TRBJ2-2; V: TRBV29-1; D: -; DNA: TGCAGCGTTTCCCCGGGTCTGCGCGGGGAGCTGTTTTTT; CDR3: CSVSPGLRGELFF
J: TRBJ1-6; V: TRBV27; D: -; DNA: TGTGCCAGCAGTTTAGGGGGAGGCTCACCCCTCCACTTT; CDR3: CASSLGGGSPLHF
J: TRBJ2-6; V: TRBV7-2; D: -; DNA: TGTGCCAGCAGCTTGGGTCCGGGCAACGTCCTGACTTTC; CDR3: CASSLGPGNVLTF
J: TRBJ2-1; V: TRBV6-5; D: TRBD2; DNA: TGTGTCAGCAGTTACAGCGGGACTAGCCGCAAGAATGAGCAGTTCTTC; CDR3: CVSSYSGTSRKNEQFF